This is a list of T cell receptor beta chains from one sample in a study of control samples from healthy donors and cancer patients. The repertoire was sequenced with immunoSEQ multiplex PCR; TCRdb's copy has only in-frame clones and lacks some. This sample has 95,000 to 100,000 clones, with roughly 78% found just once. The sequencing sample was made of blood. These receptors were taken from a man aged 60-69 years in good health. Each CDR3 is given with its conserved first and last residue. Each record gives: J gene, V gene, D gene, clone size, CDR3 DNA, CDR3 protein. The D gene is left open where the match is weak. The size of a clone is reported for some rows only, either as once, few or many, or as a class for expanded clones.

j_call: TRBJ2-5; v_call: TRBV10-3; d_call: .; clone_size: .; cdr3_nt: TGTGCCATCAGCCCGGGGAGGGAGACCCAGTACTTC; cdr3_aa: CAISPGRETQYF
j_call: TRBJ1-2; v_call: TRBV5-4; d_call: .; clone_size: medium-sized; cdr3_nt: TGTGCCAGCAGCTTGGAATCAGGGGCTCGGGGCTACACCTTC; cdr3_aa: CASSLESGARGYTF
j_call: TRBJ2-1; v_call: TRBV7-8; d_call: TRBD2; clone_size: few; cdr3_nt: TGTGCCAGCAGTCCCAAGGTCCTAGCGGTTGGGAATGAGCAGTTCTTC; cdr3_aa: CASSPKVLAVGNEQFF
j_call: TRBJ2-1; v_call: TRBV30; d_call: TRBD2; clone_size: .; cdr3_nt: TGTGCCTGGAGTGTCGGAGCGGGAGGGCCCCATGAGCAGTTCTTC; cdr3_aa: CAWSVGAGGPHEQFF
j_call: TRBJ1-2; v_call: TRBV6-6; d_call: .; clone_size: .; cdr3_nt: TGTGCCAGCAGTTACGAGGCTACATGGGGTAACTATGGCTACACCTTC; cdr3_aa: CASSYEATWGNYGYTF
j_call: TRBJ2-1; v_call: TRBV24-1; d_call: TRBD2; clone_size: once; cdr3_nt: TGTGCCACCAGTGATTTTGCGGGAGGCCATCAGGAGCAGTTCTTC; cdr3_aa: CATSDFAGGHQEQFF
j_call: TRBJ1-2; v_call: TRBV30; d_call: .; clone_size: .; cdr3_nt: TGTGCCTGGAACCGCCGGGACGGCGAATCCCCGTCCTTC; cdr3_aa: CAWNRRDGESPSF
j_call: TRBJ2-7; v_call: TRBV7-9; d_call: .; clone_size: .; cdr3_nt: TGTGCCAGCAGTCCACCCGCGGCGTTCGAGCAGTACTTC; cdr3_aa: CASSPPAAFEQYF
j_call: TRBJ1-1; v_call: TRBV19; d_call: .; clone_size: .; cdr3_nt: TGTGCCAGTAGTATCTCCCAGGGGAAATACACTGAAGCTTTCTTT; cdr3_aa: CASSISQGKYTEAFF
j_call: TRBJ1-4; v_call: TRBV28; d_call: TRBD1; clone_size: .; cdr3_nt: TGTGCCAGCAGTACCATAGGGACAGGGGTAGGGGAAAAACTGTTTTTT; cdr3_aa: CASSTIGTGVGEKLFF
j_call: TRBJ1-5; v_call: TRBV5-8; d_call: .; clone_size: .; cdr3_nt: TGTGCCAGCAGCCCCGGGACTCTTAGCAATCAGCCCCAGCATTTT; cdr3_aa: CASSPGTLSNQPQHF
j_call: TRBJ2-7; v_call: TRBV6-5; d_call: TRBD2; clone_size: once; cdr3_nt: TGTGCCGCCCCAGCCCTAGCGGGCCCCTACGAGCAGTACTTC; cdr3_aa: CAAPALAGPYEQYF
j_call: TRBJ2-3; v_call: TRBV18; d_call: .; clone_size: .; cdr3_nt: TGTGCCAGCTCACCACCTAGCGGAGTCACAGATACGCAGTATTTT; cdr3_aa: CASSPPSGVTDTQYF
j_call: TRBJ2-6; v_call: TRBV18; d_call: .; clone_size: .; cdr3_nt: TGTGCCAGCTCACCATACACCTTCTGGGACTCTGGGGCCAACGTCCTGACTTTC; cdr3_aa: CASSPYTFWDSGANVLTF
j_call: TRBJ2-7; v_call: TRBV5-1; d_call: TRBD1; clone_size: .; cdr3_nt: TGCGCCAGCAGCCCCGGACAGGGGGCAACCTACGAGCAGTACTTC; cdr3_aa: CASSPGQGATYEQYF
j_call: TRBJ1-3; v_call: TRBV13; d_call: .; clone_size: few; cdr3_nt: TGTGCCAGCAGCTTCCCGGGAAACACCATATATTTT; cdr3_aa: CASSFPGNTIYF
j_call: TRBJ2-7; v_call: TRBV6-6; d_call: .; clone_size: .; cdr3_nt: TGTGCCAGCAGTTACTTATCGGTCGAGCAGTACTTC; cdr3_aa: CASSYLSVEQYF
j_call: TRBJ2-7; v_call: TRBV4-2; d_call: .; clone_size: once; cdr3_nt: TGTGCCAGCAGCCAAGAACCAGCTTTCGAGCAGTACTTC; cdr3_aa: CASSQEPAFEQYF
j_call: TRBJ1-2; v_call: TRBV10-3; d_call: .; clone_size: .; cdr3_nt: TGTGCCATTGGGGGCCAGGGGCTGGGTGGCTACACCTTC; cdr3_aa: CAIGGQGLGGYTF
j_call: TRBJ1-1; v_call: TRBV6-6; d_call: TRBD1; clone_size: .; cdr3_nt: TGTGCCAGCAGCACCGGGACAGGGGGGGGAAACACTGAAGCTTTCTTT; cdr3_aa: CASSTGTGGGNTEAFF
j_call: TRBJ2-4; v_call: TRBV24-1; d_call: .; clone_size: .; cdr3_nt: TGTGCCACCAGTGATTCCGGGCCTATGGGAGCCAAAAACATTCAGTACTTC; cdr3_aa: CATSDSGPMGAKNIQYF
j_call: TRBJ2-5; v_call: TRBV7-8; d_call: .; clone_size: .; cdr3_nt: TGTGCCAGCGGAGGAGGGGCGAGGGTCCAACAAGAGACCCAGTACTTC; cdr3_aa: CASGGGARVQQETQYF
j_call: TRBJ1-5; v_call: TRBV28; d_call: TRBD1; clone_size: .; cdr3_nt: TGTGCCAGCAGTTCCGGACAGGCGTATAGCAATCAGCCCCAGCATTTT; cdr3_aa: CASSSGQAYSNQPQHF
j_call: TRBJ2-7; v_call: TRBV7-9; d_call: .; clone_size: .; cdr3_nt: TGTGCCAGCAGCTTAGGCTTGTTGGGACACCCCTACGAGCAGTACTTC; cdr3_aa: CASSLGLLGHPYEQYF
j_call: TRBJ2-3; v_call: TRBV30; d_call: .; clone_size: .; cdr3_nt: TGTGCCTGGAGCCGAACTCTATGGGATACGCAGTATTTT; cdr3_aa: CAWSRTLWDTQYF
j_call: TRBJ2-6; v_call: TRBV11-1; d_call: .; clone_size: once; cdr3_nt: TGTGCCAGCAGCTTAGCTGGGGCCGGGGCCAACGTCCTGACTTTC; cdr3_aa: CASSLAGAGANVLTF
j_call: TRBJ1-4; v_call: TRBV7-8; d_call: .; clone_size: .; cdr3_nt: TGTGCCAGCAGCACCCCGAGGGATGGCGAAAAACTGTTTTTT; cdr3_aa: CASSTPRDGEKLFF
j_call: TRBJ2-1; v_call: TRBV19; d_call: TRBD2; clone_size: once; cdr3_nt: TGTGCCAGTAGTATCGTAGCGGGAGCCCCTGGGCAGTTCTTC; cdr3_aa: CASSIVAGAPGQFF
j_call: TRBJ2-7; v_call: TRBV7-8; d_call: TRBD2; clone_size: .; cdr3_nt: TGTGCCAGCAGCTTAGTCCCCCCAGGGCGGGGGGAGCAGTACTTC; cdr3_aa: CASSLVPPGRGEQYF
j_call: TRBJ1-1; v_call: TRBV7-9; d_call: .; clone_size: .; cdr3_nt: TGTGCCAGCAGTTTTAGAAGGAACACTGAAGCTTTCTTT; cdr3_aa: CASSFRRNTEAFF
j_call: TRBJ2-7; v_call: TRBV28; d_call: .; clone_size: .; cdr3_nt: TGTGCCAGCGGGGTGGACTACGAGCAGTACTTC; cdr3_aa: CASGVDYEQYF
j_call: TRBJ2-1; v_call: TRBV5-1; d_call: TRBD2; clone_size: once; cdr3_nt: TGCGCCAGCAGTCTCGAGATACTAGCGGGGAACAATGAGCAGTTCTTC; cdr3_aa: CASSLEILAGNNEQFF
j_call: TRBJ2-2; v_call: TRBV19; d_call: TRBD2; clone_size: .; cdr3_nt: TGTGCCAGTAGAAAACTAGCGGGAGGGTATAAGAACACCGGGGAGCTGTTTTTT; cdr3_aa: CASRKLAGGYKNTGELFF
j_call: TRBJ1-2; v_call: TRBV6-6; d_call: .; clone_size: .; cdr3_nt: TGTGCCAGCAGTTACTCCGAGGGCGGTGTAGGCTACACCTTC; cdr3_aa: CASSYSEGGVGYTF
j_call: TRBJ1-6; v_call: TRBV25-1; d_call: .; clone_size: .; cdr3_nt: TGTGCCAGCAGTGATCTCCTCATCTATTCACCCCTCCACTTT; cdr3_aa: CASSDLLIYSPLHF
j_call: TRBJ1-1; v_call: TRBV19; d_call: .; clone_size: .; cdr3_nt: TGTGCCAGTAGTACCCGGGCTTTTAACACTGAAGCTTTCTTT; cdr3_aa: CASSTRAFNTEAFF
j_call: TRBJ2-2; v_call: TRBV3-1/TRBV3-2; d_call: .; clone_size: few; cdr3_nt: TGTGCCAGCAGCCAAGACACTTTCACCGGGGAGCTGTTTTTT; cdr3_aa: CASSQDTFTGELFF
j_call: TRBJ1-3; v_call: TRBV6-5; d_call: TRBD1; clone_size: .; cdr3_nt: TGTGCCAGCAGTTACTCGAGACAGGGCCACACCATATATTTT; cdr3_aa: CASSYSRQGHTIYF
j_call: TRBJ2-1; v_call: TRBV30; d_call: .; clone_size: once; cdr3_nt: TGTGCCTGGACCGGGTCCTACAATGAGCAGTTCTTC; cdr3_aa: CAWTGSYNEQFF
j_call: TRBJ1-5; v_call: TRBV30; d_call: .; clone_size: .; cdr3_nt: TGTGCCTTAAAGGTAGGGGCGGGTAGCAATCAGCCCCAGCATTTT; cdr3_aa: CALKVGAGSNQPQHF
j_call: TRBJ2-5; v_call: TRBV3-1/TRBV3-2; d_call: .; clone_size: .; cdr3_nt: TGTGCCAGCAGCGAAGAGACCCAGTACTTC; cdr3_aa: CASSEETQYF
j_call: TRBJ1-1; v_call: TRBV9; d_call: .; clone_size: .; cdr3_nt: TGTGCCAGCAGCGGGACAGCTCTGAACACTGAAGCTTTCTTT; cdr3_aa: CASSGTALNTEAFF
j_call: TRBJ2-6; v_call: TRBV5-5; d_call: .; clone_size: .; cdr3_nt: TGTGCCAGCAGCTTGATTCGACGACACCCCTCTGGGGCCAACGTCCTGACTTTC; cdr3_aa: CASSLIRRHPSGANVLTF